The entry that follows covers one TCR beta chain sequence. No antigen is known for it. The source of the sample is a study of shared clonotypes between healthy human individuals. Study results and caveats: The sampled material consisted only of blood, and tissue repertoires are likely to differ.

The CDR3 totals 13 residues. The germline V gene encodes CDR1 SQVTM and CDR2 ANQGSEA. Trimming took 6 bases from V and 5 from J; bases not matched to a gene: 8. The material for each subset, its genomic DNA, was split evenly across several immunoSEQ plates. Repertoires were generated with immunoSEQ multiplex PCR, while TCRdb's copy carries only in-frame clones and drops some. This sample has more than 550,000 clones, with 90% to 95% found just once. Positive CCR7 selection of CD45RO-negative cells yielded the naive CD8 cells, and terminally differentiated effector memory CD45RA+ cells were excluded. The rearrangement links TRBV29-1 to TRBJ1-1, with 8 bases that match TRBD1. The source of this sequence is a man aged 30 to 45 in good health. Sequencing was done on a sample of naive CD8+ T cells sorted from blood. This CDR3 is CSVADREETEAFF. The CDR3 DNA is TGCAGCGTCGCGGACAGGGAGGAGACTGAAGCTTTCTTT.